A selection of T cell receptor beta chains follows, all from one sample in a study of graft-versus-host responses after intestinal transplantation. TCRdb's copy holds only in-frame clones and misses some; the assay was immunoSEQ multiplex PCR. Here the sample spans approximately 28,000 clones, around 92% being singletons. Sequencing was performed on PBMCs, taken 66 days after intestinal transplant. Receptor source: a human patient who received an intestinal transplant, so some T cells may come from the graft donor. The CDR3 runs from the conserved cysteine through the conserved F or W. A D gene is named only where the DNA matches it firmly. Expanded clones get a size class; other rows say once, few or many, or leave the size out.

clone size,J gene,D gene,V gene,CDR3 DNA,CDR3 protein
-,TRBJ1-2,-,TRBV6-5,TGTGCCAGCAGCACCGTTGGAGGGAGCTACACCTTC,CASSTVGGSYTF
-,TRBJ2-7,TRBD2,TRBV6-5,TGTGCCAGCGGTAGCGGGAGCTCCTACGAGCAGTACTTC,CASGSGSSYEQYF
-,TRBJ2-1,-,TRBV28,TGTGCCAGCACGCCGGGCGGCTCCTACAATGAGCAGTTCTTC,CASTPGGSYNEQFF
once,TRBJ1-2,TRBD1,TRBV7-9,TGTGCCAGCAGCTTCGGGGGGACAGGCCTCACTAACTATGGCTACACCTTC,CASSFGGTGLTNYGYTF
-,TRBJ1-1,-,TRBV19,TGTGCCAGTAGTACCGGGATCCTTGAAGCTTTCTTT,CASSTGILEAFF
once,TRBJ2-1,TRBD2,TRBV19,TGTGCCAGCACTAGCGGGGGGGCCTTGAATGAGCAGTTCTTC,CASTSGGALNEQFF
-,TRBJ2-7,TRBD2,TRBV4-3,TGCGCCAGCAGCCAAGATTTTCGGGGCGGGGGGGCCTACGAGCAGTACTTC,CASSQDFRGGGAYEQYF
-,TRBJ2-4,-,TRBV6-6,TGTGCCAGCAGTTACTCCGGGCCTCAGGGGAACATTCAGTACTTC,CASSYSGPQGNIQYF
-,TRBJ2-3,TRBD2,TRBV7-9,TGTGCCAGCAGCGCAGTCTTTGCGGGAGGTTGGCCCACAGATACGCAGTATTTT,CASSAVFAGGWPTDTQYF
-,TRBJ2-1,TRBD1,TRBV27,TGTGCCAGCAGTTTAGGGCAGGGGGTTCGAAATGAGCAGTTCTTC,CASSLGQGVRNEQFF
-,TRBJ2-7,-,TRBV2,TGTGCCAGCAGTGAAGCGGGAGGGGGGAACTACGAGCAGTACTTC,CASSEAGGGNYEQYF
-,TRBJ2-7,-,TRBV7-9,TGTGCCAGCAGCGACGACACCGACGAGCAGTACTTC,CASSDDTDEQYF
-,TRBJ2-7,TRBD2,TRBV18,TGTGCCAGCACTAGCGGGAAGATTTACGAGCAGTACTTC,CASTSGKIYEQYF
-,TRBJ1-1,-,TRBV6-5,TGTGCCAGCAGTTACACAGGGTCTGACACTGAAGCTTTCTTT,CASSYTGSDTEAFF
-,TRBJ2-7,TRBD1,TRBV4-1,TGCGCCAGCAGCCAAGGACAGGGCTCCTACGAGCAGTACTTC,CASSQGQGSYEQYF
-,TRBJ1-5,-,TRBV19,TGTGCCAGTAGTATTATCTTCCGGCATAGCAATCAGCCCCAGCATTTT,CASSIIFRHSNQPQHF
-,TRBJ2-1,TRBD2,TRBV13,TGTGCCAGCAGCTTAGCGACTAGCGGATACAATGAGCAGTTCTTC,CASSLATSGYNEQFF
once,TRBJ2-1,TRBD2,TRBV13,TGTGCCAGCAGCCCTGCTAGCGGGATAAACAATGAGCAGTTCTTC,CASSPASGINNEQFF
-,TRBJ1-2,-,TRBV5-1,TGCGCCAGCAGCTTGGCCTATTGGGAGGGATCGGAGAGAATGAAATATGGCTACACCTTC,CASSLAYWEGSERMKYGYTF
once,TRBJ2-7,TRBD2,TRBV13,TGTGCCTCCGCGGGAGGGGGGGCCTTCAACGAGCAGTACTTC,CASAGGGAFNEQYF
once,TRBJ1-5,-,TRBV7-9,TGTGCCAGCAGCCCTGGACTGGCGGAGCCCCAGCATTTT,CASSPGLAEPQHF
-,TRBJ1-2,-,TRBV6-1,TGTGCCAGCAGTGAAGCCAGGTTTTTAGACTATGGCTACACCTTC,CASSEARFLDYGYTF
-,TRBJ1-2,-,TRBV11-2,TGTGCCAGCAGCTCCCCTAACACCTTC,CASSSPNTF
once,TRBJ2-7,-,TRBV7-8,TGTGCCAGCAGCTTATTAAACTCGCAGCGGGTCTATTCAATCGAGCAGTACTTC,CASSLLNSQRVYSIEQYF
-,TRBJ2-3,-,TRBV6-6,TGTGCCAGCAGCCTATATAGCGGAGGAGGAGATACGCAGTATTTT,CASSLYSGGGDTQYF
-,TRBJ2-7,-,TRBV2,TGTGCCAGCAGTGAGGGCAGCCAATCCTACGAGCAGTACTTC,CASSEGSQSYEQYF
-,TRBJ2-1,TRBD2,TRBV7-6,TGTGCCAGCAGCTTATCTACCGGGACACGGCCTCTAGCGGGAGATTACAATGAGCAGTTCTTC,CASSLSTGTRPLAGDYNEQFF
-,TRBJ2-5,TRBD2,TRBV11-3,TGTGCCAGCAGCCCCTCTAGCGGGGGCGGCGAGACCCAGTACTTC,CASSPSSGGGETQYF
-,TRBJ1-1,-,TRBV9,TGTGCCAGCAGCCTCGGACATAAGAACACTGAAGCTTTCTTT,CASSLGHKNTEAFF
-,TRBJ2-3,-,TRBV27,TGTGCCAGCAGTTCCATCTTCCGTCAAAGCAGCACAGATACGCAGTATTTT,CASSSIFRQSSTDTQYF
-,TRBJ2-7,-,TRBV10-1,TGCGCCAGCAGTGAGCACAGACTCTACGAGCAGTACTTC,CASSEHRLYEQYF
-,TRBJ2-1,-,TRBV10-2,TGCGCCAGCAGGGACAACTCCTACAATGAGCAGTTCTTC,CASRDNSYNEQFF
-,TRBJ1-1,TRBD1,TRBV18,TGTGCCAGCTCACCAATAGGGGGCAAGGACACTGAAGCTTTCTTT,CASSPIGGKDTEAFF
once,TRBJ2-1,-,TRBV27,TGTGCCAGCAGTTTAAGTGCGGCCTCGGACTACAATGAGCAGTTCTTC,CASSLSAASDYNEQFF
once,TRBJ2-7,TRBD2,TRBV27,TGTGCCAGCAGTCCAACTCTAGCGGGAGGGGCCTACGAGCAGTACTTC,CASSPTLAGGAYEQYF
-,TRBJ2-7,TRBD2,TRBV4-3,TGCGCCAGCAGCCAACAACTAGCGGGGTACGAGCAGTACTTC,CASSQQLAGYEQYF
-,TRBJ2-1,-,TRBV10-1,TGCGCCAGCTCCCGTCTGGGGGGGCCCTCGACGTATAATGAGCAGTTCTTC,CASSRLGGPSTYNEQFF
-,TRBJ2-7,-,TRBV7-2,TGTGCCAGCAGCCGTTCAGGATCCTACGAGCAGTACTTC,CASSRSGSYEQYF
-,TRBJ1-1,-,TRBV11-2,TGTGCCAGCAGCTTTCTGAACACTGAAGCTTTCTTT,CASSFLNTEAFF
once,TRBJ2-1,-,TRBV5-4,TGTGCCAGCAGCCTGCCCGGGCAGACCTACAATGAGCAGTTCTTC,CASSLPGQTYNEQFF